This TCR beta chain derives from a study of preoperative IRX-2 immunotherapy in early breast cancer. As to treatment: preoperative locoregional IRX-2 cytokine immunotherapy. The repertoire was sequenced with immunoSEQ multiplex PCR; TCRdb's copy has only in-frame clones and lacks some. Counted here are approximately 98,000 clones, 86% occurring once; the ten biggest clones make up 2% to 2.5%. Germline V gives CDR1 GTSNPN, CDR2 SVGIG (reference sequence). Between the trimmed V and J ends, which lost 4 bases and 5 bases, there was a span of 11 bases. This CDR3 is built from 13 residues. The chain is built from TRBV30 and TRBJ1-4, with D unresolved. The sample in question was tumor tissue, obtained after IRX-2 immunotherapy. This clonotype was obtained from a human donor with breast cancer. The CDR3 bases are TGTGCCTGGAATGGGCGGCTGAATGAAAAACTGTTTTTT. Its protein is CAWNGRLNEKLFF.